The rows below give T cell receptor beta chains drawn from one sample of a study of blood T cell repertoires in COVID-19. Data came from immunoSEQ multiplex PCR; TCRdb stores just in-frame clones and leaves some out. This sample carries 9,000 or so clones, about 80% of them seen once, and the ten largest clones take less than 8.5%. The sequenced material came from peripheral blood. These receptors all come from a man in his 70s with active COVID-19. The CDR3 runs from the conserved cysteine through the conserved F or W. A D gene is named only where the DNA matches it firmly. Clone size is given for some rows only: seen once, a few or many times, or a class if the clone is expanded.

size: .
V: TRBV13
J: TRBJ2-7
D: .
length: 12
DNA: TGTGCCAGCAGTGCGGACAGATACGAGCAGTACTTC
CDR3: CASSADRYEQYF

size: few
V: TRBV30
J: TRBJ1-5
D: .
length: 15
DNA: TGTGCCTGGAGTGCCCTCGGCGGGTCGAATCAGCCCCAGCATTTT
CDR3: CAWSALGGSNQPQHF

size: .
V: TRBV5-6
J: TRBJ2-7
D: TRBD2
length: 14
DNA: TGTGCCAGCAGCGGAGCGGGGAACTCCTACGAGCAGTACTTC
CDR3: CASSGAGNSYEQYF

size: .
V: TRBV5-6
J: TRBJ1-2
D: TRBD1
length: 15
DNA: TGTGCCAGCAGCTTGGCCGATACAGGGGGCCGGGGCTACACCTTC
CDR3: CASSLADTGGRGYTF

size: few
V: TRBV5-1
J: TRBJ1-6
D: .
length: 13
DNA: TGCGCCAGCAGCTCCGGACTTAATTCACCCCTCCACTTT
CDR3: CASSSGLNSPLHF

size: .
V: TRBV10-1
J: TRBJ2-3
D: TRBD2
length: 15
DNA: TGCGCCAGCAGTGAGTGGACTAGCGGGCCAGATACGCAGTATTTT
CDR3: CASSEWTSGPDTQYF

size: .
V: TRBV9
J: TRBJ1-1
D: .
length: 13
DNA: TGTGCCAGCAGCGTAGCTACGTGGAGCGAGGCTTTCTTT
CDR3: CASSVATWSEAFF

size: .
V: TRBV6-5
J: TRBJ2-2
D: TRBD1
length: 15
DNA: TGTGCCAGCAGTCCGACAGGGGTAAACACCGGGGAGCTGTTTTTT
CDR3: CASSPTGVNTGELFF

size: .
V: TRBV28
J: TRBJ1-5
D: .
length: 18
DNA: TGTGCCAGCAGTCCTACACAGGGATTAGGTTCGGTGGATCAGCCCCAGCATTTT
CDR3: CASSPTQGLGSVDQPQHF

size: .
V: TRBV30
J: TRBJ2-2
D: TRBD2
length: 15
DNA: TGTGCCTGGGGGGCCGGGACTATTCTCACCGGGGAGCTGTTTTTT
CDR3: CAWGAGTILTGELFF

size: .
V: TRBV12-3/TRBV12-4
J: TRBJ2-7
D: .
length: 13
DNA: TGTGCCAGCAGTTTGGGCAGTACCTACGAGCAGTACTTC
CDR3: CASSLGSTYEQYF

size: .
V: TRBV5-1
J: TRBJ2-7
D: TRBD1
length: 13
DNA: TGCGCCAGCAGCGCCGGGACAGGCTACGAGCAGTACTTC
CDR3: CASSAGTGYEQYF

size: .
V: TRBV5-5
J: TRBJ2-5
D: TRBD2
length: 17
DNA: TGTGCCAGCAGCCTAGCGGGAGGCCCCAAAGCTTGGGAGACCCAGTACTTC
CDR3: CASSLAGGPKAWETQYF

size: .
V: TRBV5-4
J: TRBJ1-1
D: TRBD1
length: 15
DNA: TGTGCCAGCAGCCCTCAGACAGGGTGGAACACTGAAGCTTTCTTT
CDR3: CASSPQTGWNTEAFF

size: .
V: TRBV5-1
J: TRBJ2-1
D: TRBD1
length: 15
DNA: TGCGCCAGCAGCTTGGTTACAGGGGGCTTGGTTGAGCAGTTCTTC
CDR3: CASSLVTGGLVEQFF

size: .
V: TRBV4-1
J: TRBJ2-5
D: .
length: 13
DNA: TGCGCCAGCAGCCGAACAGGCTTGGGGACCCAGTACTTC
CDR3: CASSRTGLGTQYF

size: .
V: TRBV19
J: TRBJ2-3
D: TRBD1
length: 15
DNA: TGTGCCAGTAGCGAACAGGGGCTGGCCACAGATACGCAGTATTTT
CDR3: CASSEQGLATDTQYF

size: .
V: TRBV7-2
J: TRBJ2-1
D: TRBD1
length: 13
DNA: TGTGCCAGCAGCCGACAGGGCGGCGATGAGCAGTTCTTC
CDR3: CASSRQGGDEQFF

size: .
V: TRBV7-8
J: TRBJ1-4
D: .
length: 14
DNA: TGTGCCAGCAGCCCCGACAGAGGCTTTGAAAAACTGTTTTTT
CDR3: CASSPDRGFEKLFF

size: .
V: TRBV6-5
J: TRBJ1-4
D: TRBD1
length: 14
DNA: TGTGCCAGCAGTAGGGGACAGGAGGGCGAAAAACTGTTTTTT
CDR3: CASSRGQEGEKLFF

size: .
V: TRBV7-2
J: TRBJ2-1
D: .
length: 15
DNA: TGTGCCAGCAGCCAACTAGCAGTTCCCTACAATGAGCAGTTCTTC
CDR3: CASSQLAVPYNEQFF

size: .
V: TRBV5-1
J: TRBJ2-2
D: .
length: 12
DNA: TGCGCCAGCAGGCCCCCCGCGGGGGAGCTGTTTTTT
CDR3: CASRPPAGELFF